This T cell receptor (beta chain) comes out of a study of shared clonotypes between healthy human individuals. Overall study results and limits: Apart from blood, nothing was sampled; tissue repertoires likely differ. In having few donors, the study represented limited genetic and exposure-history diversity. Relative to memory subsets, naive subsets generally showed larger estimated richness. Relative to clonotypes present in all four donors, those not shared had lower generation probabilities.

This CDR3 is 14 amino acids long. Trimming stripped 0 bases from V and 5 bases from J, with 9 bases between. CDR1 is SGHDT and CDR2 is YYEEEE in the germline V gene. Profiled with immunoSEQ multiplex PCR; TCRdb holds only in-frame clones, not every one. The repertoire includes a few million clones, almost 96% of them detected once, and roughly 0.13% sits in the top ten. To note about this clone: Antigen unknown. Other DNA sequences of this sample code for an identical CDR3.

The sample consisted of naive CD4+ T cells sorted from blood. The subset: CD45RA+ positively selected. The V gene is TRBV5-6, the J gene TRBJ1-5, with D unclear. The TCR originated in a man in his late teens or twenties in good health. CDR3 sequence: CASSLGLGDQPQHF. The CDR3 DNA reads as TGTGCCAGCAGCTTGGGACTAGGCGATCAGCCCCAGCATTTT.